This TCR beta chain was found in a study of blood T cell repertoires in COVID-19. Turning to the study itself: T cells, B-cell-depleted T cells, or PBMCs provided the cDNA or gDNA that served as material.

The authors' processing: Nucleated cell number was recorded as an estimate derived from reference gene primer amplification. Clones were sequenced by immunoSEQ multiplex PCR, and TCRdb holds only the in-frame ones, with some missing. The V and J calls and the clone size are those of that table, but D and trimming were determined from the DNA. This table has about 78,000 clones, roughly 86% appearing once. Specimen: peripheral blood. The sequence derives from a man in his forties or fifties with active or convalescent COVID-19.

The CDR3 DNA sequence: TGTGCCAGCAGCCAAGGAGGGGGCTGGACAGATACGCAGTATTTT. Encoded protein: CASSQGGGWTDTQYF. The chain joins TRBV14 to TRBJ2-3, with TRBD1 matching over 7 bases. Germline V lookup: CDR1 SGHDN, CDR2 FVKESK. The CDR3 has 15 residues. The V gene end was trimmed by 1 base and the J gene end by 3 bases; junction bases not matched to a gene: 4.